This TCR beta chain originates from a study of cytomegalovirus exposure and HLA in healthy donors. PCR used 60 Vbeta primers and 13 Jbeta primers. Using immunoSEQ multiplex PCR, the repertoire was profiled, and TCRdb retains in-frame clones only, with some absent. The table records about 140,000 clones, around nine tenths of them present only once. The CDR3 extends over 17 amino acids. J was trimmed by 0 bases and V by 1 base; bases with no gene match: 7. CDR1 and CDR2 (germline): GTSNPN, SVGIG (reference sequence). Study outcomes and limitations: The study labeled 164 TCR beta chains cytomegalovirus-associated.

This clone was recorded once. The antigen remains undetermined. V and J are TRBV30 and TRBJ2-2; TRBD2 matches at 8 bases. The material sequenced was PBMCs. This clonotype was sampled from a woman aged 30 to 39 in good health and CMV-seronegative. CDR3 sequence reads: CAWSEGIAGTNTGELFF. The CDR3 nucleotides are TGTGCCTGGAGTGAGGGGATAGCGGGGACGAACACCGGGGAGCTGTTTTTT.